The T cell receptor (beta chain) described here comes from a study of OX40 agonist ivuxolimab in advanced cancers. For context, the study as a whole: Ivuxolimab was an agonistic, fully human IgG2 monoclonal antibody directed against OX40 (CD134), a costimulatory receptor. Intravenous ivuxolimab was administered to patients every 2 weeks at six dose levels: 0.01, 0.1, 0.3, 1.5, 3 and 10 mg/kg. Among the roughly 52 dose-escalation patients, about 20 had hepatocellular carcinoma, about 15 melanoma, 9 renal cell carcinoma and 9 head and neck cancer. A male proportion of around 83% and a mean age of about 60 years, ranging from about 23 to 90, were recorded for the dose-escalation cohort. Patients were allowed to have had prior anti-PD-1, anti-PD-L1 or anti-CTLA-4 therapy, and around 40% of the dose-escalation patients had previously received checkpoint inhibitors. Partial responses occurred in three dose-escalation patients: two with cutaneous melanoma and one with hepatocellular carcinoma. The purpose of peripheral TCRbeta sequencing was to test whether ivuxolimab changed TCR sequence diversity and led to clonal T-cell expansion. The monotherapy dose-escalation portion (N ≈ 55 patients) of the phase I ivuxolimab trial is reported in the paper. Points the paper makes about the study in general: At doses of 0.1 to 3.0 mg/kg, clonal expansion of both CD4+ and CD8+ blood T cells was observed from baseline to week 6. Low levels of normalized T-cell clonal expansion were also seen in some nonresponding patients. In the 0.1-3.0 mg/kg groups, partial responders were among the patients with the lowest normalized peripheral clonal expansion, particularly in CD8+ T cells. The antigen specificity of the peripheral T cells that underwent clonal expansion was not determined. After ivuxolimab, expanded clones were on average more numerous among CD8+ T cells than among CD4+ T cells.

Genomic DNA was isolated from the sorted cells so that the TCRbeta CDR3 region could be sequenced. The immunoSEQ Assay was used for sequencing of TCRbeta CDR3 regions. This immuneACCESS table, as held by TCRdb, lists in-frame sequences with V and J called but not all clones. Of the missing ones, under half trace to an unresolved V gene in checked studies; the others have no known cause. In this sample the table shows about 69,000 clones, approximately 92% of which occur a single time. The ten largest make up around 6.9% of the sample. About this clone itself: Its specific antigen is unknown. Base qualities are not recorded, but no much larger clone differs from it by a single base.

Between the V and J ends, shortened by 0 bases and 0 bases respectively, the junction contains 7 bases. The CDR3 holds 15 amino acids from the cysteine to the phenylalanine. The sequence is cut down to CDR3 DNA, 45 bases in frame from base 1. Sequences MGHRA (CDR1) and YSYEKL (CDR2) are obtained from the germline V gene. Patients with a history of autoimmune disease or receiving systemic immunosuppression were excluded from the trial. Peripheral blood for TCR sequencing was collected from all dose cohorts at baseline, on cycle 4 day 1, and on cycle 7 day 1. The samples were drawn from a first-in-human, open-label, multicenter phase I dose-escalation trial of ivuxolimab. Adults with locally advanced or metastatic head and neck squamous cell, hepatocellular, melanoma or renal cell carcinoma were enrolled in the trial. Before TCR sequencing, CD4+ and CD8+ T cells were separately sorted from peripheral blood.

This clonotype was obtained from an adult with an advanced solid tumor such as melanoma, head and neck, liver or kidney cancer. The sequencing here drew on CD4+ or CD8+ T cells sorted from blood, taken in a trial of the OX40 agonist ivuxolimab. The V and J genes are TRBV4-1 and TRBJ2-3; the D gene cannot be named for sure. At the DNA level, the sequence is TGCGCCAGCAGCCAAGATAGGCCTAGCACAGATACGCAGTATTTT. It translates as CASSQDRPSTDTQYF.